This TCR beta chain is from a study of beta chain features in type 1 diabetes. Expressed TCRB transcripts got sequenced, as all isolated RNA was reverse transcribed. Method: immunoSEQ multiplex PCR; TCRdb's copy keeps in-frame clones and lacks some. The sample yields some 150,000 clones, roughly 9.7% seen once. This clone was observed a handful of times. This TCR came from a middle-aged woman in good health. The sample comprised central memory CD4+ T cells from blood.

The CDR3 protein is CASSLLGGADSPLHF. DNA for the CDR3: TGCGCCAGCAGCTTGTTAGGAGGGGCGGATTCACCCCTCCACTTT. The J gene is TRBJ1-6, the V gene TRBV5-1; tentatively, D is TRBD1 (5 bases). This CDR3 contains 15 residues. Germline V CDR1 and CDR2: SGHRS, YFSETQ. V was trimmed by 1 base and J by 8 bases, leaving 13 bases between them. The variable domain in full, with the rest retrieved from reference TRBV5-1 and TRBJ1-6, is KAGVTQTPRYLIKTRGQQVTLSCSPISGHRSVSWYQQTPGQGLQFLFEYFSETQRNKGNFPGRFSGRQFSNSRSEMNVSTLELGDSALYLCASSLLGGADSPLHFGNGTRLTVT.